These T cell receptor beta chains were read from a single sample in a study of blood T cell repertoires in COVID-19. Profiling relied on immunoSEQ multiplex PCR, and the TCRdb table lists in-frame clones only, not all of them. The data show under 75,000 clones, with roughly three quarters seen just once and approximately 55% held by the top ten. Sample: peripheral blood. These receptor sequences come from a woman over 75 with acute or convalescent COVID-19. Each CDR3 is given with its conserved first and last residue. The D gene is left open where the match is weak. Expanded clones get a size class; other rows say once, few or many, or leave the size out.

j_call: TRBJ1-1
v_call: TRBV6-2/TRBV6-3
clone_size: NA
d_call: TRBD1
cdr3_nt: TGTGCCAGCAGCGGACAGGGGAACACTGAAGCTTTCTTT
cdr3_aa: CASSGQGNTEAFF

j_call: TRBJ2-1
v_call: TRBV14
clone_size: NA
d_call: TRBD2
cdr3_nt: TGTGCCAGCAGCCGCGGACTAGCGGCCAATGAGCAGTTCTTC
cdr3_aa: CASSRGLAANEQFF

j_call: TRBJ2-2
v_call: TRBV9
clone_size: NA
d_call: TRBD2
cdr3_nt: TGTGCCAGCAGCTACCGAGCGGGAGGGAACACCGGGGAGCTGTTTTTT
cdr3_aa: CASSYRAGGNTGELFF

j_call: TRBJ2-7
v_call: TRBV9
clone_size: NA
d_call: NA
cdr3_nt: TGTGCCAGCAGCGCTGTCCCTGAGGTCCACGAGCAGTACTTC
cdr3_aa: CASSAVPEVHEQYF

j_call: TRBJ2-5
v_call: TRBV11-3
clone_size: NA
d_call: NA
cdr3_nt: TGTGCCAGCAGCTTAGCGGGGAGGTCCGGTGAGACCCAGTACTTC
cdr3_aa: CASSLAGRSGETQYF

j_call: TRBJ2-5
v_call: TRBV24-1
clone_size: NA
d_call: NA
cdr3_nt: TGTGCCACCAGTGATTTAGGGCAGGGGGAGACCCAGTACTTC
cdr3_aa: CATSDLGQGETQYF

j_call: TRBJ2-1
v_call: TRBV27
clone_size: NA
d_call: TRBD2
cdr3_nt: TGTGCCAGCAGTTCGCCCAGATTAGCGGGAGTAGGCAATGAGCAGTTCTTC
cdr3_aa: CASSSPRLAGVGNEQFF

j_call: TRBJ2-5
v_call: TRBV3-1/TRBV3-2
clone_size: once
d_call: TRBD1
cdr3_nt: TGTGCCAGCAGCCAAGGGGCAGGGGGATACCAAGAGACCCAGTACTTC
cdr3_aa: CASSQGAGGYQETQYF

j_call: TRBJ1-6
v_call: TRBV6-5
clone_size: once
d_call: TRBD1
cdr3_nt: TGTGCCAGCAGAATCCGGGACAGCAATTCACCCCTCCACTTT
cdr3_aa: CASRIRDSNSPLHF

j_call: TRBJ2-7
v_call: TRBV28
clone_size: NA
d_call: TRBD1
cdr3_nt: TGTGCCAGCAGTCCCAGGGGGCGCTTAGGGTACGAGCAGTACTTC
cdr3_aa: CASSPRGRLGYEQYF

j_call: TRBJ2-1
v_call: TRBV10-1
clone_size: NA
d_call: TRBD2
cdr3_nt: TGCGCCAGCAGTGAGTCGGATCGACTAGCGGGAGCCGCGCTCCATAGCTCCTACAATGAGCAGTTCTTC
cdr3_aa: CASSESDRLAGAALHSSYNEQFF

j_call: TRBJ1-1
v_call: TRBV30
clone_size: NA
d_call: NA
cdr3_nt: TGTGCCTGGAGTAGGAGGGTAGACACTGAAGCTTTCTTT
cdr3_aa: CAWSRRVDTEAFF

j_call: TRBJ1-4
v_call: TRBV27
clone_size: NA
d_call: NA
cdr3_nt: TGTGCCAGCAGTTCAGCGTCCAGGGGTGGTAATGAAAAACTGTTTTTT
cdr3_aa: CASSSASRGGNEKLFF

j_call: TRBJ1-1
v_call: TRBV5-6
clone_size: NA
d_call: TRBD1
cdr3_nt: TGTGCCAGCAGCCTCGATATTGGGACAGGGAGCGGCACTGAAGCTTTCTTT
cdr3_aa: CASSLDIGTGSGTEAFF

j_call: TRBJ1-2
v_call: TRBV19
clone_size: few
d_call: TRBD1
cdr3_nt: TGTGCCAGTAGTTTCCAGGGGGCTAACTATGGCTACACCTTC
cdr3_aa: CASSFQGANYGYTF

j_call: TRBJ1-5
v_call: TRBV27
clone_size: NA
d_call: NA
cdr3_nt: TGTGCGTCCTCCGGGACACGAAGCAATCAGCCCCAGCATTTT
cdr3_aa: CASSGTRSNQPQHF

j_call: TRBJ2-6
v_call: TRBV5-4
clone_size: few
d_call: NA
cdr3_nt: TGTGCCAGCGAGGTCCGCTCTGGGGCCAACGTCCTGACTTTC
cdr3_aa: CASEVRSGANVLTF

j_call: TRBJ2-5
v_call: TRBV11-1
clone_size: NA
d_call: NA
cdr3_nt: TGTGCCAGCAGCTTTTCCGGGGGAGAGACCCAGTACTTC
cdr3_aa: CASSFSGGETQYF

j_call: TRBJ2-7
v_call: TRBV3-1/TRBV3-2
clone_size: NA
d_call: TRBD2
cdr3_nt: TGTGCCAGCAGCCAAGATGGTAGCGGGCTGGACGAGCAGTACTTC
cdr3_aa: CASSQDGSGLDEQYF

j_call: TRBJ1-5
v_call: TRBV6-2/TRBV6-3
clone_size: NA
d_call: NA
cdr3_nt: TGTGCCAGCAGTTACGGCGGGCGGGGCAATCAGCCCCAGCATTTT
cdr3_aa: CASSYGGRGNQPQHF

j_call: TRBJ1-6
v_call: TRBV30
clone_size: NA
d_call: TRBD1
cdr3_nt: TGTGCCTGGTCCGCTAGGACAGGGGCTAATTCACCCCTCCACTTT
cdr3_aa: CAWSARTGANSPLHF

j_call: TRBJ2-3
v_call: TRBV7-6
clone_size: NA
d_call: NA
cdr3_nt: TGTGCCAGCAGTTACAAGGGACTCGGCACAGATACGCAGTATTTT
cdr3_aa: CASSYKGLGTDTQYF

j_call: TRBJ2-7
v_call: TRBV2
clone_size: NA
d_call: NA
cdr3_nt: TGTGCCAGCACCCTTCCCGCTGTTCGGGGGTCCTCCTACGAGCAGTACTTC
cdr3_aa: CASTLPAVRGSSYEQYF

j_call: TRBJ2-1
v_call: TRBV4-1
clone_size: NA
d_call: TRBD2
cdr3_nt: TGCGCCAGCAGCCAAACAACGACTAGCGGATCCTACAATGAGCAGTTCTTC
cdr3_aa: CASSQTTTSGSYNEQFF

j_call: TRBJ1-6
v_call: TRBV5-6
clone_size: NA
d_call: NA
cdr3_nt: TGTGCCAGCAGCTTGCTTGGTCGCGGTCGCTATAATTCACCCCTCCACTTT
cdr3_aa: CASSLLGRGRYNSPLHF

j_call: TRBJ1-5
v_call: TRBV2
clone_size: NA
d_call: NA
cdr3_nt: TGTGCCAGCAGCCCCAGGGCTCCGAATCAGCCCCAGCATTTT
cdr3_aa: CASSPRAPNQPQHF

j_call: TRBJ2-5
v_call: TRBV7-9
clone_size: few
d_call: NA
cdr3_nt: TGTGCCAGCAGCTTATCGGTCGGGGGGCTGAGGGAGACCCAGTACTTC
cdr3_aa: CASSLSVGGLRETQYF

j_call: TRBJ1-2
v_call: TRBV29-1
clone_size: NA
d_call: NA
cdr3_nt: TGCAGCGTTGACCCTATGACAGGAAACTATGGCTACACCTTC
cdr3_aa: CSVDPMTGNYGYTF

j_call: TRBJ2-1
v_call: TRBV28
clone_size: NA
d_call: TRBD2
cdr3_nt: TGTGCCAGCAGCCCAAGGACTAGCGGGAGAGGGCAGTACAATGAGCAGTTCTTC
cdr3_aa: CASSPRTSGRGQYNEQFF

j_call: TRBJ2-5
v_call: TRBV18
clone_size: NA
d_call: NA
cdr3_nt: TGTGCCAGCTCAGATAGCCTCCAAGAGACCCAGTACTTC
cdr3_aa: CASSDSLQETQYF

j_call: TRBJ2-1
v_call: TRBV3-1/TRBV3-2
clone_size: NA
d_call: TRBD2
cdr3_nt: TGTGCCAGCAGCTACACTAGCGGGACGCGAGAGCAGTTCTTC
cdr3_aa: CASSYTSGTREQFF

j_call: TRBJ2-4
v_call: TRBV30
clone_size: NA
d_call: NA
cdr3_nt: TGTGCCTGGAGTTCCAGGGGGGTAGCCAAAAACATTCAGTACTTC
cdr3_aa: CAWSSRGVAKNIQYF

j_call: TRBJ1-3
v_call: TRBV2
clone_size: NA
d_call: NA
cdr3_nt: TGTGCCAGCACCAGGGGCCTCTCTGGAAACACCATATATTTT
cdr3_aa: CASTRGLSGNTIYF